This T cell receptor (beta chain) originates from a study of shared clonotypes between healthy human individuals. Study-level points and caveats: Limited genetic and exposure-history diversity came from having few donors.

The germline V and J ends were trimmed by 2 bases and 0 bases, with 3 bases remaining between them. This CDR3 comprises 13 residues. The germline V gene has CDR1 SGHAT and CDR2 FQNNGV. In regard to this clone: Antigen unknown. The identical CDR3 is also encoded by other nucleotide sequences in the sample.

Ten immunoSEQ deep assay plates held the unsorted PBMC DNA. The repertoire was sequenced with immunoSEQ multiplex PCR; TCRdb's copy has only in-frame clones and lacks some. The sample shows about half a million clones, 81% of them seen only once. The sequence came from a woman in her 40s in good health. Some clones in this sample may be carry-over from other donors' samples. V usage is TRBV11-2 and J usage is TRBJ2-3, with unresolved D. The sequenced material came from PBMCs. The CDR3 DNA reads TGTGCCAGCAGCTTACCCAGCACAGATACGCAGTATTTT. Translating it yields CASSLPSTDTQYF.